These T cell receptor beta chains were read from a single sample in a study of T cell responses to AZD1222 COVID-19 vaccine. Generated by immunoSEQ multiplex PCR, the TCRdb table keeps only in-frame clones and is missing some. The sample has 150,000 to 190,000 clones, 75% to 90% seen once. The source material was peripheral blood, sampled 28 days after the second AZD1222 dose. These receptors all come from an adult who received the AZD1222 COVID-19 vaccine. CDR3s leave out the opening cysteine and the closing phenylalanine or tryptophan. Each record gives: V gene, J gene, CDR3 length, CDR3 protein.

TRBV7-2	TRBJ2-7	14	ASSRSEGASSYEQY
TRBV2	TRBJ2-2	12	ASISIINTGELF
TRBV6-5	TRBJ1-6	14	ASSYRPRTNNSPLH
TRBV6-4	TRBJ2-7	11	ASGRDKTYEQY
TRBV9	TRBJ2-7	11	ASSAGTLSEQY
TRBV3-1/TRBV3-2	TRBJ1-1	13	ASSQGLGRATEAF
TRBV3-1/TRBV3-2	TRBJ2-1	13	ASSPDGGNYNEQF
TRBV7-9	TRBJ2-1	14	ASSPTGSGGYNEQF
TRBV11-2	TRBJ1-1	10	ASSSAMAEAF
TRBV6-1	TRBJ1-1	12	ASSIKAANTEAF
TRBV7-8	TRBJ2-7	12	ASSLGLQVYEQY
TRBV6-2/TRBV6-3	TRBJ2-7	14	ASSKTDTSLDYEQY
TRBV20-1	TRBJ2-7	10	SASVTSSEQY
TRBV30	TRBJ1-1	11	AWSAYRGTEAF
TRBV28	TRBJ1-2	11	ASSRDSDYGYT
TRBV7-2	TRBJ1-1	13	ASSLVVRGGAEAF
TRBV2	TRBJ1-1	11	ASNRRPGTEAF
TRBV19	TRBJ2-2	12	ASSARTGIGELF
TRBV4-1	TRBJ1-4	13	ASSHRDRVDEKLF
TRBV9	TRBJ1-3	14	ASSTRDGRSGNTIY
TRBV18	TRBJ1-1	12	ASSLGQGATEAF
TRBV28	TRBJ1-1	10	ASLTGDTEAF
TRBV19	TRBJ1-1	8	ASSGGEAF
TRBV20-1	TRBJ2-1	12	SASRGLTWDEQF
TRBV7-2	TRBJ2-5	10	ASRERTGAQY
TRBV5-1	TRBJ2-5	13	ASSQLAGEGETQY
TRBV5-4	TRBJ1-3	13	ASSLQGASGNTIY
TRBV14	TRBJ2-3	14	ASSQDRTANTDTQY
TRBV2	TRBJ2-3	13	ASSVGREGTDTQY
TRBV24-1	TRBJ2-2	14	ATSASGSRDTGELF